This record concerns one T cell receptor (beta chain) sequence. Its antigen is as yet unknown. The CDR3 is 12 residues long. Per the germline V gene, CDR1 is KGHSH and CDR2 is LQKENI. The data were obtained in a study of T cells expressing NK-cell markers. Study summary: Sequenced donors, eight in total, included seven who were HCMV-seropositive and one who was seronegative. Study-level results: Of the CD8+ T cell pool in about 6 donors, roughly 1.0-8% was accounted for by dominant NKG2C+ clonotypes.

In generating TCR beta cDNA, 5'RACE template switching with UMIs was used. Following a re-call of the 5' RACE reads, TCRdb has one entry per CDR3 protein and lacks DNA. The repertoire table contains hundreds of thousands of distinct CDR3 sequences. Sequencing input: blood T cells: a sorted CD56 or NKG2C T cell subset, CD4+ or CD8+ T cells, or bulk PBMC T cells (not recorded which). The chain recombines TRBV18 with TRBJ2-7; as DNA is missing, the TRBD2 call by TCRdb cannot be tested. The receptor was isolated from a man between 18 and 69 years old in good health. The CDR3 sequence is CASSAPSAEQYF.